The rows below give T cell receptor beta chains drawn from one sample of a study of blood T cell repertoires in COVID-19. TCRdb's copy holds only in-frame clones and misses some; the assay was immunoSEQ multiplex PCR. The sample carries a few hundred thousand clones, 85% to 90% recorded once. Material for sequencing was PBMCs or T cells enriched from blood (not recorded which). These receptors came from a man aged 35-49 years who had recovered from COVID-19. Each CDR3 is given with its conserved first and last residue. D genes are given only for firm matches. Clone sizes are given selectively: once, few, many, or a class where the clone is expanded.

V	size	J	D	DNA	CDR3
TRBV5-1	-	TRBJ2-1	TRBD1	TGCGCCAGCAGCTTGGCCCGGGACAGGGTGAACAATGAGCAGTTCTTC	CASSLARDRVNNEQFF
TRBV4-1	-	TRBJ1-6	TRBD1	TGCGCCAGCAGAAAACCCGGGACAGGGCCTAATTCACCCCTCCACTTT	CASRKPGTGPNSPLHF
TRBV19	-	TRBJ2-7	TRBD1	TGTGCCAGTACCCCGGGACAGTCCATCAACGAGCAGTACTTC	CASTPGQSINEQYF
TRBV7-2	-	TRBJ2-7	-	TGTGCCAGCAGCTTAGCACTAGTCTCGTACGAGCAGTACTTC	CASSLALVSYEQYF
TRBV4-1	-	TRBJ2-7	-	TGCGCCAGCAGCCAAGTCCAGGGTTCGCAGTACTTC	CASSQVQGSQYF
TRBV10-3	-	TRBJ1-2	-	TGTGCCATCACGGGGGAATTGAATGGCTACACCTTC	CAITGELNGYTF
TRBV5-1	once	TRBJ1-1	-	TGCGCCAGCTTCTCGTTCGAGGGCGCGAACACTGAAGCTTTCTTT	CASFSFEGANTEAFF
TRBV10-3	-	TRBJ1-2	-	TGTGCCATCAGTGAGTCGATGGGACTCTATGGCTACACCTTC	CAISESMGLYGYTF
TRBV29-1	-	TRBJ1-1	-	TGCAGCGTTGTTCTGGGGGCCACTGAAGCTTTCTTT	CSVVLGATEAFF
TRBV28	-	TRBJ2-5	-	TGTGCCAGCAGTTTAACCGGGACACAAGAGACCCAGTACTTC	CASSLTGTQETQYF
TRBV27	few	TRBJ1-3	-	TGTGCCAGCAGTTTAAGTAACAGCAACTCTGGAAACACCATATATTTT	CASSLSNSNSGNTIYF
TRBV7-2	-	TRBJ2-1	TRBD2	TGTGCCAGCAGCTTAAACGCTCGACTAGCGGGAGGCAATGAGCAGTTCTTC	CASSLNARLAGGNEQFF
TRBV18	-	TRBJ2-7	TRBD1	TGTGCCAGCTCACCGGGGACAGGCGGCGAGCAGTACTTC	CASSPGTGGEQYF
TRBV5-4	-	TRBJ2-6	-	TGTGCCAGCAGGAAAGGGGTCCTCTCTGGGGCCAACGTCCTGACTTTC	CASRKGVLSGANVLTF
TRBV3-1/TRBV3-2	-	TRBJ1-6	-	TGTGCCAGCAGCCAGAGATGGGGTACAGGGTGGGCCTTTGGTTCACCCCTCCACTTT	CASSQRWGTGWAFGSPLHF
TRBV11-2	-	TRBJ2-1	TRBD2	TGTGCCAGCAGCTTAGCTCCGACTAGCGGGTCCTCCCGGGGCAATGAGCAGTTCTTC	CASSLAPTSGSSRGNEQFF
TRBV11-2	-	TRBJ2-2	-	TGTGCCAGCAGCTTACAGAACGGGGAGCTGTTTTTT	CASSLQNGELFF
TRBV13	once	TRBJ2-1	TRBD2	TGTGCCAGCAGCCGCGGGACTAGGGCCTACAATGAGCAGTTCTTC	CASSRGTRAYNEQFF
TRBV7-6	-	TRBJ2-1	TRBD1	TGTGCCAGTTGTCGGACAGGGAACAATGAGCAGTTCTTC	CASCRTGNNEQFF
TRBV7-2	-	TRBJ1-1	TRBD1	TGTGCCAGCAGCACCCAGGGGGACACTGAAGCTTTCTTT	CASSTQGDTEAFF
TRBV14	-	TRBJ2-7	TRBD1	TGTGCCAGCAGCCGGGGACAGGGGGCGCGGGGTGAGCAGTACTTC	CASSRGQGARGEQYF
TRBV5-1	few	TRBJ1-6	TRBD1	TGCGCCAGCAGCTTGGCGACAGGGGCGGGTGGCTCACCCCTCCACTTT	CASSLATGAGGSPLHF
TRBV30	-	TRBJ1-2	-	TGTGCCTGGAGTTCCGGACAGACCTACACCTTC	CAWSSGQTYTF
TRBV6-5	-	TRBJ2-1	TRBD1	TGTGCCAGCAGTTACTTCAACAGGGGGTACAATGAGCAGTTCTTC	CASSYFNRGYNEQFF
TRBV7-2	-	TRBJ2-7	-	TGTGCCAGCAGCTTCCCGGGAGCGGCGGGGTACGAGCAGTACTTC	CASSFPGAAGYEQYF
TRBV3-1/TRBV3-2	-	TRBJ2-3	TRBD2	TGTGCCAGCAGCCAGATGGGCGGGGGGGTAGATACGCAGTATTTT	CASSQMGGGVDTQYF
TRBV7-9	-	TRBJ1-2	-	TGTGCCAGCAGCCGCCCGGGATTAGCTAACTATGGCTACACCTTC	CASSRPGLANYGYTF
TRBV4-1	-	TRBJ2-1	TRBD2	TGCGCCAGCGGACTAGCGGGGAACAATGAGCAGTTCTTC	CASGLAGNNEQFF
TRBV7-6	-	TRBJ1-5	-	TGTGCCAGCAGCCCGTTCTCGGGGGAGTATAGCAATCAGCCCCAGCATTTT	CASSPFSGEYSNQPQHF
TRBV7-3	-	TRBJ1-1	TRBD1	TGTGCCAGCAGCTACACACACAGGGGGCGGCAGTTTGCTGAAGCTTTCTTT	CASSYTHRGRQFAEAFF
TRBV2	-	TRBJ2-1	-	TGTGCCAGCAGTGAAGTAGCAGGGAAATCCTACAATGAGCAGTTCTTC	CASSEVAGKSYNEQFF
TRBV15	-	TRBJ2-7	TRBD2	TGTGCCACCAGCAGAGCGGGACTAGCCTCGTTCGAGCAGTACTTC	CATSRAGLASFEQYF
TRBV27	-	TRBJ1-2	TRBD1	TGTGCCAGCAGTCTAACAGGGGGCAGGAACTATGGCTACACCTTC	CASSLTGGRNYGYTF
TRBV4-1	-	TRBJ1-2	-	TGCGCCAGCAGCCAAGATCCAGGGGACTATGGCTACACCTTC	CASSQDPGDYGYTF
TRBV11-2	-	TRBJ1-6	-	TGTGCCAGCTCCCCGTCCGGGAACGATTCACCCCTCCACTTT	CASSPSGNDSPLHF
TRBV30	-	TRBJ1-6	-	TGTGCCTACCAGCCGGGGGGGCTGGATGGACCCCTCCACTTT	CAYQPGGLDGPLHF
TRBV28	-	TRBJ2-7	-	TGTGCCAGCAGTTTAGTAGGGAGCCACGAGCAGTACTTC	CASSLVGSHEQYF